Each of the 20 T cell receptor beta chains below was sequenced from the same sample in a study of identical twins. In TCRdb, the 5' RACE reads were re-called with MiXCR into one record per CDR3 protein. The sample has hundreds of thousands of distinct CDR3 sequences, about 12% seen once. The same sample was also used in a study of yellow fever vaccine responses in identical twins.

Sequenced input: PBMCs. Receptor source: a woman younger than 35 in good health.

The chain joins TRBV15 to TRBJ1-1; TRBD1 might be the D (5 bases). The CDR3 spans 15 residues. CDR1 LNHNV and CDR2 YYDKDF come from the germline V gene (reference sequence). The V gene lost 2 bases and the J gene lost 1 base, with 11 bases spanning the gap. CDR3 sequence reads: CATSRQRGANTEAFF. The CDR3 DNA reads TGTGCCACCAGCAGACAGCGAGGGGCGAACACTGAAGCTTTCTTT.

The chain is built from TRBV24-1 and TRBJ1-5; D not certain. V was trimmed by 5 bases and J by 2 bases, leaving 12 bases between them. Germline V gives CDR1 KGHDR, CDR2 SFDVKD. CDR3 length: 15 residues. The CDR3 loop reads CATSGTGSGNQPQHF. The CDR3 DNA is TGTGCCACCAGTGGAACCGGCAGCGGCAATCAGCCCCAGCATTTT.

This clonotype was observed at least ten times. The chain carries TRBV12-3 or TRBV12-4 and TRBJ2-2; no reliable D call. Trimming pared 3 bases from V and 7 bases from J, leaving 9 bases between. The CDR3 has 13 amino acids. The CDR3: CASSFLTGGELFF. CDR3 bases: TGTGCCAGCAGTTTCCTTACGGGCGGGGAGCTGTTTTTT.

This clonotype showed up just a few times. CDR3 amino acids: CASSLSGTGVGYTF. CDR3 bases: TGTGCCAGCAGCCTGTCCGGGACAGGGGTTGGCTACACCTTC. The rearrangement links TRBV14 to TRBJ1-2; 10 bases line up with TRBD1. The germline V gene encodes CDR1 SGHDN and CDR2 FVKESK. The CDR3 sequence is 14 residues long. With 4 bases clipped from V and 7 bases from J, the junction kept 6 bases outside the gene matches.

The J gene is TRBJ2-1, the V gene TRBV7-1; 11 bases line up with TRBD2. TRBV7-1 is assigned to the ORF class and has an uncertain function. V lost 3 bases and J lost 1; bases outside the gene matches: 20. There are 22 residues in the CDR3. The CDR3 DNA is TGTGCCAGCAGCTCCAGGACAGGGTGGGCTAGCGGGAGGAGGGGGTCCTACAATGAGCAGTTCTTC. The encoded protein is CASSSRTGWASGRRGSYNEQFF.

This clonotype has more than one count but fewer than ten. V is TRBV6-5 and J is TRBJ1-5; TRBD1 matches at 8 bases. CDR1 is MNHEY, CDR2 SVGAGI, per germline. V lost 4 bases, J lost 4 bases, and 9 bases stayed unmatched. The CDR3 is 16 amino acids. CDR3 DNA sequence: TGTGCCAGCAGTTCCGGACAGGGCCCAAAGAATCAGCCCCAGCATTTT. It encodes CASSSGQGPKNQPQHF.

In its sample, this clonotype was seen a few times. The CDR3: CASSVAIPGAEGAFF. In DNA, the CDR3 is TGTGCCAGCAGCGTAGCCATACCGGGGGCCGAGGGGGCTTTCTTT. The chain links TRBV5-4 to TRBJ1-1, with a weak D call TRBD1 (6 bases). The CDR3 has 15 residues. The ends were cut back, 4 bases at V and 11 bases at J, with 24 bases in the middle. Germline CDR1 reads SGHNT; CDR2 reads YYREEE (reference sequence).

This clonotype was counted a single time. The chain has TRBV20-1 and TRBJ2-7, with 9 bases matching TRBD2. CDR3 length: 14 residues. Per the germline V gene, CDR1 is DFQATT and CDR2 is SNEGSKA (reference sequence). J lost 2 bases, V lost 3 bases, and 5 bases had no gene match. CDR3 protein: CSASRTSVPYEQYF. CDR3 nucleotides: TGCAGTGCTAGTCGGACTAGCGTCCCCTACGAGCAGTACTTC.

This rearrangement joins TRBV6-2 or TRBV6-3 to TRBJ2-7; the match to TRBD2 covers 10 bases. The CDR3 is made up of 15 amino acids. Germline V gene data show CDR1 as MNHEY and CDR2 as SVGEGT. V shed 2 bases, J shed 4 bases, and the junction held 5 bases outside the gene matches. CDR3 in DNA: TGTGCCAGCAGTTACAATCCTAGCGGGGGTTACGAGCAGTACGTC. Translating gives CASSYNPSGGYEQYV.

There are many counts of this clonotype. The genes are TRBV12-3 or TRBV12-4 and TRBJ1-2, with D possibly being TRBD1 (6 bases). The CDR3 is made up of 13 amino acids. The V and J ends lost 6 bases and 2 bases respectively, with 10 bases between them. The CDR3 spells CASSGTGNYGYTF. The CDR3 region has the DNA TGTGCCAGCAGCGGTACAGGGAACTATGGCTACACCTTC.

The genes are TRBV5-1 and TRBJ2-4, with D hard to call. The CDR3 spans 13 residues. Germline V gene sequence: CDR1 SGHRS, CDR2 YFSETQ. V lost 7 bases and J 3 bases, leaving 11 bases between the germline ends. CDR3 sequence reads: CASGPGGKNIQYF. The CDR3 bases are TGCGCCAGCGGCCCGGGCGGCAAAAACATTCAGTACTTC.

This clonotype showed up many times. This chain connects TRBV28 to TRBJ1-1; D may be TRBD1 (6 bases). The CDR3 is 14 amino acids. Germline loops: CDR1 MDHEN, CDR2 SYDVKM. With 5 bases removed from V and 4 bases from J, the gap between germline ends came to 14 bases. CDR3 nucleotides: TGTGCCAGCAGTCGCGGACAGATTGCCACTGAAGCTTTCTTT. This encodes CASSRGQIATEAFF. The whole variable domain, remainder taken from reference TRBV28 and TRBJ1-1, is DVKVTQSSRYLVKRTGEKVFLECVQDMDHENMFWYRQDPGLGLRLIYFSYDVKMKEKGDIPEGYSVSREKKERFSLILESASTNQTSMYLCASSRGQIATEAFFGQGTRLTVV.

The J gene is TRBJ2-5, the V gene TRBV6-1; 9 bases match TRBD2. The junction had 9 bases not matched to a gene; V was cut back by 7 bases and J by 0 bases. In germline, CDR1 is MNHNS, CDR2 SASEGT. The CDR3 contains 16 residues. The CDR3 region is CASNSATSGYQETQYF. The CDR3 region has the DNA TGTGCCAGCAACTCGGCGACTAGCGGTTACCAAGAGACCCAGTACTTC.

This clonotype was seen at least ten times. V is TRBV7-6 and J is TRBJ1-5, with D uncertain. With 1 base removed from V and 6 bases from J, the gap between germline ends came to 7 bases. The CDR3 contains 13 residues. Germline CDR1 reads SGHVS; CDR2 reads FNYEAQ. The CDR3, as DNA: TGTGCCAGCAGCTTAGAGTCGGGTCAGCCCCAGCATTTT. Protein sequence: CASSLESGQPQHF. The full variable domain, completed using reference TRBV7-6 and TRBJ1-5, is GAGVSQSPRYKVTKRGQDVALRCDPISGHVSLYWYRQALGQGPEFLTYFNYEAQQDKSGLPNDRFSAERPEGSISTLTIQRTEQRDSAMYRCASSLESGQPQHFGDGTRLSIL.

This chain uses TRBV7-9 with TRBJ2-2; TRBD2 is a possible D gene (6 bases). Germline loops: CDR1 SEHNR, CDR2 FQNEAQ (reference sequence). CDR3 length: 14 residues. The germline V and J ends were trimmed by 5 bases and 5 bases, with 12 bases remaining between them. In DNA, the CDR3 is TGTGCCAGCAGCCGACCGCTAGCGACCGGGGAGCTGTTTTTT. Residues: CASSRPLATGELFF.

The rearrangement joins TRBV6-1 to TRBJ2-3, with 11 bases fitting TRBD2. J gave up 3 bases and V 1 base, and 9 bases lay outside the gene matches. Germline assignment: CDR1 MNHNS and CDR2 SASEGT. This CDR3 has 18 residues. The CDR3 DNA reads TGTGCCAGCAGTGAAGTTCTAGCGGGAGGCCCGGGGACAGATACGCAGTATTTT. Its protein product is CASSEVLAGGPGTDTQYF.

The V gene is TRBV7-9, the J gene TRBJ2-3; 7 bases agree with TRBD2. CDR1 and CDR2 from the germline V gene are SEHNR and FQNEAQ (reference sequence). The CDR3 consists of 16 residues. J was trimmed by 2 bases and V by 0 bases; bases with no gene match: 5. The CDR3: CASSLALGGITDTQYF. The CDR3 DNA reads TGTGCCAGCAGCTTAGCGCTGGGGGGGATCACAGATACGCAGTATTTT. Together with reference TRBV7-9 and TRBJ2-3, the CDR3 gives the full variable domain: DTGVSQNPRHKITKRGQNVTFRCDPISEHNRLYWYRQTLGQGPEFLTYFQNEAQLEKSRLLSDRFSAERPKGSFSTLEIQRTEQGDSAMYLCASSLALGGITDTQYFGPGTRLTVL.

This clonotype was detected many times. The chain couples TRBV5-5 to TRBJ1-6, with unresolved D. Germline V CDR1 and CDR2: SGHKS, YYEKEE (reference sequence). Trimming left V 0 bases short and J 5 bases short, with 6 bases between. There are 14 residues in the CDR3. The CDR3 region is CASSLAQNNSPLHF. Here the CDR3 DNA reads TGTGCCAGCAGCTTGGCGCAGAATAATTCACCCCTCCACTTT. The variable domain in full, completed from reference TRBV5-5 and TRBJ1-6, reads DAGVTQSPTHLIKTRGQQVTLRCSPISGHKSVSWYQQVLGQGPQFIFQYYEKEERGRGNFPDRFSARQFPNYSSELNVNALLLGDSALYLCASSLAQNNSPLHFGNGTRLTVT.

This clonotype was detected a few times. The genes are TRBV20-1 and TRBJ2-4; 8 nucleotides match TRBD2. The junction had 5 bases not matched to a gene; V was cut back by 6 bases and J by 4 bases. Germline CDR1 is DFQATT and CDR2 is SNEGSKA (reference sequence). The CDR3 contains 13 residues. The CDR3 nucleotides read TGCAGTGCCGCTCGGGAGGGTAAAAACATTCAGTACTTC. Residues: CSAAREGKNIQYF.

The sample holds many counts of this clonotype. The rearrangement uses TRBV20-1 and TRBJ2-1, with D unclear. CDR1 is DFQATT and CDR2 is SNEGSKA in the germline V gene (reference sequence). The CDR3 spans 13 residues. V was clipped by 3 bases and J by 1 base, with 7 bases between them. The CDR3 nucleotides read TGCAGTGCTAGGGCCAGTTCCTACAATGAGCAGTTCTTC. Protein sequence: CSARASSYNEQFF.